Listed here are 24 T cell receptor beta chains from one sample, sequenced in a study of OX40 agonist ivuxolimab in advanced cancers. Libraries were made using the immunoSEQ multiplex PCR assay. Not all clones reach the TCRdb copy of this immuneACCESS table, which keeps in-frame sequences only. Checked studies attribute under half of the gap to unresolved V genes and leave the rest unexplained. In all, the sample holds tens of thousands of clones, and around 90% of those were seen once. 0.35% of the sample belongs to the ten largest clones. Sequences were derived from CD4+ or CD8+ T cells sorted from blood, sampled in a trial of the OX40 agonist ivuxolimab. These receptors were taken from an adult with an advanced solid tumor such as melanoma, head and neck, liver or kidney cancer.

The rearrangement joins TRBV30 to TRBJ1-1; D not certain. The CDR3 has 11 residues. Trimming shortened V by 8 bases and J by 6 bases, and 13 bases separated the two germline ends. CDR1 is GTSNPN and CDR2 is SVGIG in the germline V gene (reference sequence). DNA of the CDR3: TGTGCCCGCTACATTGGGGCTGAAGCTTTCTTT. It encodes CARYIGAEAFF.

This clone came up once. The chain combines TRBV19 with TRBJ1-1; no definite D call. Germline loops: CDR1 LNHDA, CDR2 SQIVND (reference sequence). The CDR3 loop spans 15 amino acids. Trimming took off 7 bases at V and 8 bases at J, with 23 bases between the two ends. The CDR3 sequence: CASIGPAGPSREAFF. DNA for the CDR3: TGTGCCAGTATCGGGCCCGCCGGGCCAAGTAGAGAAGCTTTCTTT.

This chain links TRBV5-4 with TRBJ2-6; TRBD2 matches 7 bases. With V trimmed by 10 bases and J by 3 bases, 4 bases remained unmatched. The CDR3 spans 13 residues. From germline, CDR1 is SGHNT and CDR2 YYREEE (reference sequence). The CDR3 is CALGGFGANVLTF. The CDR3, as DNA: TGTGCCCTGGGGGGGTTTGGGGCCAACGTCCTGACTTTC.

This rearrangement joins TRBV12-5 to TRBJ1-6, with a possible D match to TRBD1 (5 bases). The CDR3 covers 17 residues. V was cut by 6 bases and J by 7 bases, with 22 bases left in between. The germline V gene encodes CDR1 LGHNT and CDR2 FRNRAP. The CDR3 is CASGTTLGTRGNSPLHF. As DNA, the CDR3 is TGTGCTAGTGGCACAACGCTCGGGACCCGGGGGAATTCACCCCTCCACTTT.

The CDR3 loop reads CASSDWGQSEQYF. In DNA, the CDR3 is TGTGCCAGCAGTGATTGGGGACAGTCCGAGCAGTACTTC. The chain recombines TRBV6-1 with TRBJ2-7; 7 bases align to TRBD1. Germline V lookup: CDR1 MNHNS, CDR2 SASEGT. The CDR3 is made up of 13 amino acids. The junction had 5 bases not matched to a gene; V was cut back by 3 bases and J by 6 bases.

V usage is TRBV6-5 and J usage is TRBJ1-6; D call uncertain. Germline assignment: CDR1 MNHEY and CDR2 SVGAGI. The CDR3 is 14 residues long. The ends were cut back, 6 bases at V and 6 bases at J, with 12 bases in the middle. CDR3 residues: CASSFLGGNSPLHF. The CDR3 region has the DNA TGTGCCAGCAGCTTTCTGGGAGGTAATTCACCCCTCCACTTT.

A single count supports this clone. The chain is built from TRBV30 and TRBJ2-3; 7 bases align to TRBD1. The CDR3 runs 13 residues. The germline CDR1 and CDR2 sequences are GTSNPN and SVGIG (reference sequence). V gave up 2 bases and J gave up 3 bases; unmatched junction bases: 2. CDR3 bases: TGTGCCTGGAGTCCGGGACAGACAGATACGCAGTATTTT. Protein product: CAWSPGQTDTQYF.

The chain joins TRBV7-9 to TRBJ1-2; tentative D call: TRBD1 (6 bases). Trimming took off 5 bases at V and 7 bases at J, with 23 bases between the two ends. CDR1 is SEHNR, CDR2 FQNEAQ, per germline (reference sequence). The length of the CDR3 is 16 residues. CDR3 bases: TGTGCCAGCAGCGGCACAGGGACGACTCTTGCTGCTGGCTACACCTTC. Its protein product is CASSGTGTTLAAGYTF.

The J gene is TRBJ2-3, the V gene TRBV12-5; D might be TRBD2 (5 bases). This CDR3 has 15 amino acids. V was pared by 2 bases and J by 0 bases, with 9 bases between. Germline CDR1 is LGHNT and CDR2 is FRNRAP. The CDR3 coding sequence is TGTGCTAGTGGTTTGCCTCGGGGTAGCACAGATACGCAGTATTTT. This sequence encodes CASGLPRGSTDTQYF.

As for this clone: The junction does not match germline at one end; this may be a read error. This chain connects TRBV4-3 to TRBJ2-5; the D is unclear. Per germline, CDR1 LGHNA and CDR2 YSLEER. This CDR3 comprises 15 residues. The CDR3 DNA reads as TGCGCCAGCAGCCAAGATCCCCTTTCTCAAGTGACCCAGTACTTC. Protein: CASSQDPLSQVTQYF.

This chain joins TRBV15 and TRBJ2-7; 7 positions match TRBD1. V dropped 0 bases and J dropped 0; count of bases not matched to a gene: 5. The CDR3 consists of 16 residues. Germline CDR1 reads LNHNV; CDR2 reads YYDKDF (reference sequence). This chain's CDR3 is CATSRETRDSSYEQYF. The CDR3 DNA is TGTGCCACCAGCAGAGAGACCCGGGACAGCTCCTACGAGCAGTACTTC.

The chain uses TRBV9 and TRBJ2-3; 8 nucleotides match TRBD2. With V trimmed by 1 base and J by 5 bases, 6 bases remained unmatched. Germline V gives CDR1 SGDLS, CDR2 YYNGEE. The CDR3 length is 15 residues. The CDR3 loop is CASSVRRGGLDTQYF. The CDR3 coding sequence is TGTGCCAGCAGCGTAAGACGGGGGGGCCTAGATACGCAGTATTTT.

This clone was seen only once. DNA for the CDR3: TGTGCCAGCAGTCCACGGACTAGCGGGGGGCCCTCGGAGACCCAGTACTTC. Encoded protein: CASSPRTSGGPSETQYF. The chain employs TRBV2 and TRBJ2-5; 14 nucleotides match TRBD2. CDR3 length: 17 amino acids. Germline V lookup: CDR1 SNHLY, CDR2 FYNNEI. Trimming took 5 bases from V and 5 from J; bases not matched to a gene: 10.

About this clone itself: One end of the junction fails to match germline, which may point to a read error. The chain is built from TRBV7-7 and TRBJ2-5, with 10 bases fitting TRBD2. From germline, CDR1 is SSHAT and CDR2 FNYEAQ (reference sequence). The CDR3 sequence is 16 residues long. The CDR3 sequence: CASSPRLAGDQETQYF. The CDR3 DNA reads as TGTGCTAGCAGCCCCAGGCTAGCGGGGGACCAAGAGACCCAGTACTTC. Variable domain in full (rest from reference TRBV7-7 and TRBJ2-5): GAGVSQSPRYKVTKRGQDVTLRCDPISSHATLYWYQQALGQGPEFLTYFNYEAQPDKSGLPSDRFSAERPEGSISTLTIQRTEQRDSAMYRCASSPRLAGDQETQYFGPGTRLLVL.

The chain couples TRBV19 to TRBJ1-4; weak D call: TRBD1 (6 bases). Germline values: CDR1 LNHDA, CDR2 SQIVND (reference sequence). The CDR3 length is 13 residues. V was shortened by 6 bases and J by 3 bases, with 8 bases between the two germline ends. The CDR3 DNA reads TGTGCCAGTAGGACAGGATCTAATGAAAAACTGTTTTTT. This sequence encodes CASRTGSNEKLFF. Combining the CDR3 with reference TRBV19 and TRBJ1-4 gives the whole variable domain DGGITQSPKYLFRKEGQNVTLSCEQNLNHDAMYWYRQDPGQGLRLIYYSQIVNDFQKGDIAEGYSVSREKKESFPLTVTSAQKNPTAFYLCASRTGSNEKLFFGSGTQLSVL.

The chain recombines TRBV30 with TRBJ2-1; unclear D gene. The CDR3 length is 14 residues. The ends were cut back, 7 bases at V and 0 bases at J, with 13 bases in the middle. Germline CDR1 GTSNPN, CDR2 SVGIG (reference sequence). CDR3 sequence (DNA): TGTGCCTTACTCCCTCCTTCCTCCTACAATGAGCAGTTCTTC. It specifies CALLPPSSYNEQFF. Variable domain in full (rest from reference TRBV30 and TRBJ2-1): SQTIHQWPATLVQPVGSPLSLECTVEGTSNPNLYWYRQAAGRGLQLLFYSVGIGQISSEVPQNLSASRPQDRQFILSSKKLLLSDSGFYLCALLPPSSYNEQFFGPGTRLTVL.

DNA for the CDR3: TGTGCCTGGAGCCGGGACAGGCGCGACTATGGCTACACCTTC. Its translation is CAWSRDRRDYGYTF. This chain links TRBV30 with TRBJ1-2; 8 bases align to TRBD1. Germline V gene lookup returns CDR1 GTSNPN and CDR2 SVGIG (reference sequence). The CDR3 totals 14 residues. V lost 3 bases, J lost 3 bases, and 6 bases stayed unmatched.

J is TRBJ1-1 and V is TRBV5-4; perhaps TRBD1 as D (5 bases). CDR3 length: 15 amino acids. The V gene lost 4 bases and the J gene lost 3 bases, with 16 bases spanning the gap. The germline CDR1 and CDR2 sequences are SGHNT and YYREEE (reference sequence). CDR3 sequence reads: CASSDRTFSDTEAFF. The CDR3 DNA follows: TGTGCCAGCAGCGACCGGACATTTTCTGACACTGAAGCTTTCTTT.

The chain recombines TRBV14 with TRBJ1-2; 7 bases match TRBD1. CDR1 and CDR2 (germline): SGHDN, FVKESK. The V segment lost 4 bases and the J segment 8 bases; nucleotides outside the gene matches: 4. The CDR3 length is 12 residues. In nucleotides, the CDR3 is TGTGCCAGCAGCCCCACAGGGGTAGGCTACACCTTC. Its protein is CASSPTGVGYTF.

The rearrangement uses TRBV28 and TRBJ1-2; 8 nucleotides agree with TRBD1. There are 14 residues in the CDR3. In germline, CDR1 is MDHEN, CDR2 SYDVKM. Trimming removed 6 bases from V and 4 bases from J; junction bases left unmatched: 7. The CDR3 DNA reads TGTGCCAGCAGAGGGGGAGACAGGGGCTATGGCTACACCTTC. Its protein product is CASRGGDRGYGYTF.

The chain is built from TRBV9 and TRBJ2-2; 11 bases are shared with TRBD1. This CDR3 contains 16 residues. Germline CDR1 and CDR2: SGDLS and YYNGEE. The trim removed 4 bases at V and 4 bases at J, leaving 6 bases unmatched. The CDR3 DNA is TGTGCCAGCAGCCGGGGACAGGGGGGTTTCACCGGGGAGCTGTTTTTT. It specifies CASSRGQGGFTGELFF. The full variable domain, with the rest looked up from reference TRBV9 and TRBJ2-2, is DSGVTQTPKHLITATGQRVTLRCSPRSGDLSVYWYQQSLDQGLQFLIQYYNGEERAKGNILERFSAQQFPDLHSELNLSSLELGDSALYFCASSRGQGGFTGELFFGEGSRLTVL.

V is TRBV11-3 and J is TRBJ2-3; tentatively, D is TRBD1 or TRBD2 (5 bases each). Germline CDR1 reads SGHNT; CDR2 reads YENEEA. There are 14 residues in the CDR3. V was cut by 1 base and J by 0 bases, with 5 bases left in between. Written as DNA, the CDR3 is TGTGCCAGCAGCTTAGGGGGGAGCACAGATACGCAGTATTTT. Residues: CASSLGGSTDTQYF.

In the case of this clone: The junction departs from the called germline gene at one end, perhaps through a read error. The chain has TRBV18 and TRBJ1-3, with TRBD1 matching 8 bases. Germline CDR1 KGHSH, CDR2 LQKENI. There are 12 residues in the CDR3. CDR3 sequence: CASSLETGASSF. Here the CDR3 DNA reads TGTGCCAGCTCACTAGAGACAGGGGCCTCCTCTTTT.

The rearrangement links TRBV28 to TRBJ2-7; TRBD2 agrees at 7 bases. The trim removed 5 bases at V and 2 bases at J, leaving 9 bases unmatched. Looked up from germline, CDR1 is MDHEN and CDR2 is SYDVKM. The CDR3 runs to 15 residues. The CDR3 loop reads CASSITPGRAYEQYF. The DNA for the CDR3 is TGTGCCAGCAGTATCACACCGGGGAGGGCCTACGAGCAGTACTTC.